The entry that follows covers one T cell receptor beta chain sequence. The V end was cut by 7 bases, the J end by 0 bases, with 7 bases between. This CDR3 contains 14 residues. Germline CDR1 MNHEY, CDR2 SVGAGI. This entry is derived from a study of blood T cell repertoires in COVID-19. Study information: Donors in the United States, Italy and Spain gave samples during acute or convalescent COVID-19. Sample material is recorded as cDNA or gDNA derived from T cells, B-cell-depleted T cells, or PBMCs.

Authors' data handling: Nucleated cell counts were estimated from reference gene primer amplification. Method: immunoSEQ multiplex PCR; TCRdb's copy keeps in-frame clones and lacks some. The DNA was the basis for D and trimming; V, J and clone size are from that table. This table holds about 200,000 clones, around four fifths found once. J is TRBJ2-6 and V is TRBV6-5; D is unclear. The sample consisted of peripheral blood. The TCR was taken from a human donor with acute or convalescent COVID-19. The donor label of this sample is uncertain. In DNA form, the CDR3 reads TGTGCCAGCATAGAAACCTCTGGGGCCAACGTCCTGACTTTC. Translation gives CASIETSGANVLTF.